This is a list of T cell receptor beta chains from one sample in a study of blood T cell repertoires in COVID-19. Sequencing was performed with immunoSEQ multiplex PCR; in TCRdb, only in-frame clones are kept and a portion is missing. The profile covers about 300,000 clones, with roughly 88% appearing a single time and about 2% taken by the ten largest. Sequenced material: PBMCs or T cells enriched from blood (not recorded which). The receptors shown here come from a man aged 25-45 years who had recovered from COVID-19. Each CDR3 is given with its conserved first and last residue. A D gene is named only where the DNA matches it firmly. The size entry is marked missing in some rows and otherwise reads once, few, many or a size class.

CASNPETVATNEKLFF | TGTGCCAGCAACCCGGAGACGGTTGCAACTAATGAAAAACTGTTTTTT | NA | NA | TRBJ1-4 | TRBV27
CASSEGQGAVNGYTF | TGTGCCAGCAGTGAAGGACAGGGGGCTGTCAATGGCTACACCTTC | TRBD1 | NA | TRBJ1-2 | TRBV6-1
CASSLWVRDTILYEQYF | TGCGCCAGCAGCTTGTGGGTACGGGACACAATCTTATACGAGCAGTACTTC | NA | NA | TRBJ2-7 | TRBV5-1
CASSPELGRNTEAFF | TGTGCCAGCAGCCCCGAATTGGGGCGGAACACTGAAGCTTTCTTT | NA | NA | TRBJ1-1 | TRBV7-6
CASSHSVGAGYEQYF | TGCGCCAGCAGCCATTCAGTAGGGGCAGGCTACGAGCAGTACTTC | NA | NA | TRBJ2-7 | TRBV4-1
CAWRRLAGDQETQYF | TGTGCCTGGAGGCGGCTAGCGGGAGACCAAGAGACCCAGTACTTC | TRBD2 | NA | TRBJ2-5 | TRBV30
CASSGPGQGRDSPLHF | TGTGCCAGCAGCGGACCGGGACAGGGTAGGGATTCACCCCTCCACTTT | TRBD1 | NA | TRBJ1-6 | TRBV5-4
CASSLQTGVNSPLHF | TGTGCCAGCAGCCTACAGACAGGGGTAAACTCACCCCTCCACTTT | TRBD1 | NA | TRBJ1-6 | TRBV5-4
CASSFSSGQGAYEQFF | TGCGCCAGCAGCTTCTCCTCAGGCCAGGGGGCGTATGAGCAGTTCTTC | TRBD1 | NA | TRBJ2-1 | TRBV5-1
CATLTGTSPGELFF | TGTGCCACCTTGACAGGGACCTCCCCCGGGGAGCTGTTTTTT | TRBD1 | NA | TRBJ2-2 | TRBV10-3
CASSLPIRDGRRGDTQYF | TGCGCCAGCAGCTTGCCCATCCGGGACGGAAGGAGGGGAGATACGCAGTATTTT | NA | few | TRBJ2-3 | TRBV5-1
CASSYQSSRGYEQYF | TGTGCCAGCAGTTACCAATCCTCTCGAGGCTACGAGCAGTACTTC | NA | NA | TRBJ2-7 | TRBV6-5
CASSPTGFRNTEAFF | TGTGCCAGCTCACCGACAGGGTTTAGGAACACTGAAGCTTTCTTT | TRBD1 | few | TRBJ1-1 | TRBV18
CASSPGGIDGNNSPLHF | TGTGCCAGCAGCCCGGGAGGGATTGACGGAAATAATTCACCCCTCCACTTT | NA | NA | TRBJ1-6 | TRBV11-2
CASSPKGGGTLYNEQFF | TGTGCCAGCTCACCGAAGGGGGGGGGAACCCTCTACAATGAGCAGTTCTTC | NA | NA | TRBJ2-1 | TRBV18
CAISEQETQYF | TGTGCCATCAGTGAGCAGGAGACCCAGTACTTC | NA | once | TRBJ2-5 | TRBV10-3
CASGGTGGETQYF | TGTGCCAGTGGGGGGACAGGTGGCGAGACCCAGTACTTC | TRBD1 | NA | TRBJ2-5 | TRBV9